This entry features one T cell receptor beta chain sequence. This clonotype showed up many times. The specificity of this receptor is unknown. No base-level quality is on record; no much larger clone is a single base apart. The sample comes from a study of T-cell memory formation after mild COVID-19 (dated by TCRdb to about 2021). Turning to the overall study: Most TCR sequence clusters were specific to one of the two donors. In a couple of donors, T-cell clones that expanded and contracted after mild COVID-19 were followed by sequencing TCRalpha and TCRbeta repertoires longitudinally. Two young, previously healthy adult volunteers, one female and one male, were included in the cohort.

The reads were generated on an Illumina NovaSeq 6000. cDNA libraries for TCRalpha and TCRbeta were prepared by 5'RACE using constant-segment primers, with sample barcodes and unique molecular identifiers added. RNA was extracted from every sample with Trizol reagent. Libraries were amplified in two PCR steps, with a second sample barcode and Illumina TruSeq adapters added in the second step. Libraries were sequenced on an Illumina NovaSeq with 2 x 150 bp paired-end reads. Per the authors' processing: The reads were demultiplexed and collapsed into UMI-guided consensus sequences using migec v1.2.7. Using mixcr v2.1.11, the UMI consensuses were aligned to TRA and TRB V and J templates and assembled into clonotypes. Expanded or contracted clonotypes were those called significant by both edgeR and NoisET, with noise models trained on biological replicates. For edgeR calls, a false discovery rate-adjusted p below 0.01 and a log2 fold-change threshold of 1 were applied. As an exploratory analysis of dynamics, max-normalized trajectories of the 1000 most abundant clonotypes were examined with PCA combined with hierarchical clustering. Each responding clone was given a CD4 or CD8 phenotype based on the CD4+ and CD8+ repertoires, which had been sequenced separately. TCRdb redid the processing of the public reads, applying fastp at Q25 and MiXCR, and retained in-frame beta chains. CDR3 protein duplicates are merged, each entry listing the most common genes and DNA. The V and J calls follow TCRdb's processing rather than the paper's. This sample comprises about 130,000 distinct CDR3 sequences, 5% to 6.5% of them detected only once. Under 2.5% of the sample goes to the ten largest clones.

Ficoll-Paque density gradient centrifugation was used to isolate PBMCs. V is clipped by 2 bases and J by 8 bases, and the sequence between their germline boundaries is 12 bases long. The germline V gene (reference sequence) supplies CDR1 DFQATT and CDR2 SNEGSKA. Spanning cysteine to phenylalanine, the CDR3 consists of 13 amino acids. Solely the CDR3 DNA is kept, with 39 bases framed from the first base. Broad study findings and their caveats: SARS-CoV-2 specificity was not confirmed for the second-wave clones peaking on day 37. The detection of some responding clones in pre-infection memory suggests that pre-existing cross-reactive memory T cells joined the SARS-CoV-2 response. Only two mild cases were covered by the study, and larger cohorts that include severe cases with pre-infection samples were considered necessary. Contracting CD4+ clones turned up mainly in the CM and EM memory subsets, whereas EMRA was where CD8+ clones were enriched. Clones contracting from day 15 to 85 had balanced CD4/CD8 phenotypes, while a second wave expanding from day 15 to 37 was biased towards CD4+.

The source is an adult woman who had mild COVID-19 (a few samples of this study predate the infection). The sample titles of this study are shuffled in the database, so cell type and time point are left out; the donor was told from shared clones. This sequence uses TRBV20-1 and TRBJ1-4, with the D gene uncertain. The sequencing sample was made of PBMCs or a T cell subset sorted from them (not recorded which). The DNA sequence is as follows: TGCAGTGCTAGAACGCCCCAAGAGGAAAAACTGTTTTTT. Translated, this is CSARTPQEEKLFF.